The 3 T cell receptor beta chains below were found in one sample sequenced in a study of blood T cell repertoires in COVID-19. TCRdb's table, derived via immunoSEQ multiplex PCR, lists solely in-frame clones and lacks some. The sample yields approximately 30,000 clones, about 78% seen once. The sequenced material came from peripheral blood. All receptors come from a woman aged 60-75 years with acute or convalescent COVID-19.

The rearrangement links TRBV7-3 to TRBJ1-1; D gene unclear. The CDR3 covers 13 residues. The germline V gene has CDR1 SGHTA and CDR2 FQGTGA. The germline V and J ends were trimmed by 7 bases and 1 base, with 10 bases remaining between them. Written as DNA, the CDR3 is TGTGCCAGCACCCAAGCATCGAACACTGAAGCTTTCTTT. The encoded protein is CASTQASNTEAFF.

This clone was detected only a few times. V is TRBV6-5 and J is TRBJ1-1; 8 nucleotides line up with TRBD1. The CDR3 totals 14 residues. CDR1 is MNHEY and CDR2 is SVGAGI in the germline V gene. V was pared by 6 bases and J by 5 bases, with 8 bases of the junction left unmatched. The CDR3 DNA follows: TGTGCCAGCAGGAAACAGGGGGTGGGGACTGAAGCTTTCTTT. Translated: CASRKQGVGTEAFF.

The chain's CDR3 is CASSLRDRGNNEQFF. As DNA, the CDR3 is TGTGCCAGCAGCTTAAGGGACAGGGGTAACAATGAGCAGTTCTTC. V gene TRBV13 combines with J gene TRBJ2-1; 10 bases fit TRBD1. The CDR3 sequence is 15 residues long. Trimming cost V 2 bases and J 5 bases; bases outside gene matches: 3. In germline, CDR1 is PRHDT, CDR2 FYEKMQ (reference sequence).